Below, 5 T cell receptor beta chains from the same sample are listed, as sequenced in a study of T-cell memory formation after mild COVID-19. A single record per CDR3 protein comes from TCRdb applying MiXCR to the 5' RACE reads. The sample shows 450,000 to 650,000 distinct CDR3 sequences, roughly 21% of them seen only once. Sequencing was done on a sample of PBMCs or a T cell subset sorted from them (not recorded which). The receptors shown here come from an adult woman who had mild COVID-19 (a few samples of this study predate the infection). Cell type and time point are not known.

This clonotype turned up a few times. V gene TRBV7-6 combines with J gene TRBJ1-3; 11 nucleotides line up with TRBD1. CDR3 length equals 16 residues. The trim removed 5 bases at V and 2 bases at J, leaving 5 bases unmatched. CDR1 SGHVS and CDR2 FNYEAQ come from the germline V gene. In DNA form, the CDR3 reads TGTGCCAGCAGCCCCGGACAGGGGGCGGCTGGAAACACCATATATTTT. It yields the protein CASSPGQGAAGNTIYF.

This clonotype was counted many times. V is TRBV12-3 or TRBV12-4 and J is TRBJ2-7; the D is unclear. V lost 6 bases and J lost 3, with 6 bases in between. The CDR3 runs to 11 residues. The CDR3 DNA is TGTGCCAGCAGCTTTGGCTACGAGCAGTACTTC. It codes for CASSFGYEQYF.

The chain carries TRBV20-1 and TRBJ2-3; 8 bases align to TRBD1. V lost 1 base and J lost 1; bases outside the gene matches: 7. CDR1 is DFQATT, CDR2 SNEGSKA, per germline (reference sequence). This CDR3 spans 16 amino acids. CDR3 sequence: CSARVAGGAGTDTQYF. The DNA for the CDR3 is TGCAGTGCTAGAGTAGCAGGGGGCGCTGGCACAGATACGCAGTATTTT.

Ten or more counts support this clonotype. The genes are TRBV5-1 and TRBJ2-7, with 7 bases identical to TRBD1. The V gene's germline CDR1 is SGHRS and CDR2 YFSETQ. V shed 1 base, J shed 2 bases, and the junction held 3 bases outside the gene matches. CDR3 size: 14 residues. The CDR3 sequence is CASSLRQGTYEQYF. CDR3 DNA sequence: TGCGCCAGCAGCTTGCGACAGGGAACCTACGAGCAGTACTTC.

There are many counts of this clonotype. V gene TRBV7-2 combines with J gene TRBJ2-3, with D maybe TRBD1 (6 bases). The CDR3 runs to 15 residues. CDR1 SGHTA and CDR2 FQGNSA come from the germline V gene. Trimming removed 6 bases from V and 6 bases from J, with 19 bases in between. CDR3 region: CASSRAQGRTDTQYF. The CDR3, as DNA: TGTGCCAGCAGTCGCGCGCAGGGGCGGACGGATACGCAGTATTTT.